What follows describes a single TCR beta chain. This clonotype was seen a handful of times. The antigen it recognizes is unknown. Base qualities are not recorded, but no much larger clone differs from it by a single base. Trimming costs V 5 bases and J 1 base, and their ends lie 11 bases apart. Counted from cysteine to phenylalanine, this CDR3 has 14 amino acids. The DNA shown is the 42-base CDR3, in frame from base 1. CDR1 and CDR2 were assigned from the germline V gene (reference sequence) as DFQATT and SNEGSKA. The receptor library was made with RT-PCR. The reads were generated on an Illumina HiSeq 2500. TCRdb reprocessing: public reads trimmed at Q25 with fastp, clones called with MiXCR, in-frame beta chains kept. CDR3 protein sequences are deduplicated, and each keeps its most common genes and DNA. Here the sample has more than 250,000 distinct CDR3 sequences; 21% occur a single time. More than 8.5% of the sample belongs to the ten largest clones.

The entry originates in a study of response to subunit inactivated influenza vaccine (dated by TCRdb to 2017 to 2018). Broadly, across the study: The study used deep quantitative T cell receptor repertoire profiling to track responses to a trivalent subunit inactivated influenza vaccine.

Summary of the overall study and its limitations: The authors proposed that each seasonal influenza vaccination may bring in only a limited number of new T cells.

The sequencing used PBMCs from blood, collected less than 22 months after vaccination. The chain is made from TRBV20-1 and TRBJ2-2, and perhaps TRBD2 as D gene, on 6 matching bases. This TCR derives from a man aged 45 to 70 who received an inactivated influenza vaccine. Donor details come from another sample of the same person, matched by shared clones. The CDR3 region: CSASGTLNTGELFF. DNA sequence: TGCAGTGCTTCCGGGACTTTGAACACCGGGGAGCTGTTTTTT.